Below, one TCR beta chain is given with its context. Its antigen is not yet known. No much larger clone exists at a distance of one base, and base qualities are not known. The source of the sample is a study of technical replicates of blood from a few donors (dated by TCRdb to 2015 to 2018). The library was generated by the immunoSEQ multiplex PCR assay. The immuneACCESS repertoire file appears here via TCRdb, limited to in-frame rearrangements. These files lack a portion of the clones; in checked studies, under half of the deficit traces to unresolved V genes, and the cause of the others is not known. This sample comprises some 96,000 clones, approximately 94% of them detected only once. The ten top clones hold approximately 0.22% of the sample. The receptor was isolated from a human donor in good health. The sequenced sample consisted of T cells isolated from PBMCs.

The sequenced DNA: TGTGCCAGCAGCTCCGTAGCGGGGGGCCGAGGTGAGCAGTTCTTC. This sequence encodes CASSSVAGGRGEQFF. The chain is assembled from TRBV7-3 and TRBJ2-1, with TRBD2 identical over 10 junction bases. Trimming takes 4 bases off V and 9 bases off J; junction bases not matched to a gene: 9. Sequences SGHTA (CDR1) and FQGTGA (CDR2) are obtained from the germline V gene. The CDR3 spans 15 residues, from the cysteine through the phenylalanine. Only the CDR3 region is kept as DNA, spanning 45 bases read in frame from base 1.